The 6 T cell receptor beta chains reported below all come from one sample, sequenced in a study of cytomegalovirus exposure and HLA in healthy donors. Researchers ran the PCR with 60 Vbeta and 13 Jbeta primers. The method was immunoSEQ multiplex PCR; TCRdb's version includes in-frame clones alone and lacks a portion of them. Of about 220,000 clones in the sample, 82% were seen once. Specimen: PBMCs. The receptors shown here come from a woman in her forties in good health and CMV-seropositive.

The chain employs TRBV10-1 and TRBJ2-7; 7 nucleotides line up with TRBD2. The V gene's germline CDR1 is WNHNN and CDR2 SYGVQD (reference sequence). The CDR3 totals 13 residues. The V segment lost 4 bases and the J segment 5 bases; nucleotides outside the gene matches: 5. CDR3 coding DNA: TGCGCCAGCAGTGCGGGGGGTCTGGACGAGCAGTACTTC. Protein: CASSAGGLDEQYF.

The V gene is TRBV19, the J gene TRBJ1-2; 11 bases align to TRBD1. CDR1 and CDR2 (germline): LNHDA, SQIVND (reference sequence). V lost 7 bases to trimming and J lost 4 bases; unmatched junction nucleotides: 5. The CDR3 runs 14 residues. In DNA form, the CDR3 reads TGTGCCAGTACGGACAGGGGGCAGGTCTATGGCTACACCTTC. This codes for CASTDRGQVYGYTF.

This clone appeared a few times. V is TRBV30 and J is TRBJ2-5, with 11 bases that match TRBD2. V lost 0 bases to trimming and J lost 3 bases; unmatched junction nucleotides: 3. This CDR3 comprises 15 residues. Germline CDR1 and CDR2: GTSNPN and SVGIG (reference sequence). The CDR3 coding sequence is TGTGCCTGGAGTGTGGGACTAGCGGATAAAGAGACCCAGTACTTC. It yields the protein CAWSVGLADKETQYF.

V and J are TRBV4-2 and TRBJ2-3; 7 nucleotides line up with TRBD2. Germline V gene lookup returns CDR1 LGHNA and CDR2 YNFKEQ. V lost 1 base to trimming and J lost 3 bases; unmatched junction nucleotides: 4. CDR3 size: 15 residues. CDR3 sequence reads: CASSQASGVTDTQYF. In DNA form, the CDR3 reads TGTGCCAGCAGCCAAGCGAGCGGGGTTACAGATACGCAGTATTTT.

In regard to this clone: Sequence at one end of the junction differs from germline and may be a read error. The chain carries TRBV7-9 and TRBJ1-1; tentative D call: TRBD1 (5 bases). CDR1 and CDR2 from the germline V gene are SEHNR and FQNEAQ (reference sequence). The CDR3 is 12 residues long. CDR3 amino acids: CSSSFGGSGAFF. In DNA, the CDR3 is TGTTCCAGCAGCTTCGGGGGGTCGGGAGCTTTCTTT.

The chain couples TRBV2 to TRBJ1-4; 7 bases agree with TRBD1. Germline V gene data show CDR1 as SNHLY and CDR2 as FYNNEI. This CDR3 comprises 15 residues. V trimming: 5 bases; J trimming: 8 bases; junction bases outside the gene matches: 11. The CDR3 spells CASSPTTGHGEKLFF. CDR3 nucleotide sequence: TGTGCCAGCAGTCCAACGACAGGGCATGGGGAAAAACTGTTTTTT.